The 16 T cell receptor beta chains below were found in one sample sequenced in a study of cytomegalovirus exposure and HLA in healthy donors. With 60 Vbeta and 13 Jbeta primers, the PCR was carried out. Sequenced by immunoSEQ multiplex PCR; TCRdb stores in-frame clones only, minus some. This table has some 97,000 clones, 79% appearing once. The sequenced material came from PBMCs. The receptors come from a female donor in good health and CMV-seropositive.

The V gene is TRBV4-3, the J gene TRBJ2-7, with 8 bases matching TRBD2. The germline V gene encodes CDR1 LGHNA and CDR2 YSLEER. The trim removed 1 base at V and 3 bases at J, leaving 5 bases unmatched. CDR3 size: 15 residues. The CDR3 protein is CASSQGAGGIYEQYF. CDR3 DNA sequence: TGCGCCAGCAGCCAAGGGGCGGGGGGAATCTACGAGCAGTACTTC.

The chain couples TRBV6-6 to TRBJ2-1; D is possibly TRBD2 (6 bases). This CDR3 contains 15 residues. Between the trimmed V and J ends, which lost 2 bases and 0 bases, there was a span of 8 bases. CDR1 and CDR2 (germline): MNHNY, SVGAGI (reference sequence). Here the CDR3 DNA reads TGTGCCAGCAGTTACGGGGGGAACTCCTACAATGAGCAGTTCTTC. The encoded protein is CASSYGGNSYNEQFF.

This rearrangement joins TRBV30 to TRBJ2-7; 10 bases line up with TRBD2. This CDR3 spans 12 amino acids. In germline, CDR1 is GTSNPN, CDR2 SVGIG (reference sequence). V was pared by 4 bases and J by 6 bases, with 3 bases of the junction left unmatched. The CDR3 loop is CAWTSGSGEQYF. The CDR3 DNA sequence: TGTGCCTGGACTAGCGGGAGCGGCGAGCAGTACTTC. Supplemented by reference TRBV30 and TRBJ2-7, the full variable domain reads SQTIHQWPATLVQPVGSPLSLECTVEGTSNPNLYWYRQAAGRGLQLLFYSVGIGQISSEVPQNLSASRPQDRQFILSSKKLLLSDSGFYLCAWTSGSGEQYFGPGTRLTVT.

The V gene is TRBV11-2, the J gene TRBJ2-2; possibly TRBD1 for D (5 bases). This CDR3 has 17 residues. Per the germline V gene, CDR1 is SGHAT and CDR2 is FQNNGV. Deletions cut 1 base from V and 7 bases from J, with 19 bases between. CDR3 protein: CASSLGFQGANGGELFF. The CDR3 region has the DNA TGTGCCAGCAGCTTAGGGTTTCAGGGTGCGAATGGCGGGGAGCTGTTTTTT.

The chain recombines TRBV11-2 with TRBJ1-2, with a tentative D call TRBD1 (6 bases). Germline CDR1 reads SGHAT; CDR2 reads FQNNGV. V shed 4 bases and J shed 8 bases, with 20 bases lying between them. The CDR3 is 15 residues long. The DNA of the CDR3 is TGTGCCAGCAGCTCCCGGGGGCGGGGGGCGGAGGGCTACACCTTC. Protein product: CASSSRGRGAEGYTF.

The gene calls are TRBV7-7 and TRBJ2-3; D not resolved. Trimming stripped 5 bases from V and 4 bases from J, with 13 bases between. The CDR3 extends over 14 amino acids. Germline V CDR1 and CDR2: SSHAT, FNYEAQ (reference sequence). CDR3 region: CASSPVRGADTQYF. The CDR3 bases are TGTGCCAGCAGCCCCGTCCGAGGAGCAGATACGCAGTATTTT.

Concerning this clone: The sample carries other DNA sequences with the same CDR3. The chain combines TRBV7-8 with TRBJ2-3, with 9 bases that match TRBD2. This CDR3 has 16 residues. The V gene end was trimmed by 0 bases and the J gene end by 6 bases; junction bases not matched to a gene: 7. The germline gives CDR1 SGHVS, CDR2 FQNEAQ. The CDR3 spells CASSLALRGGADTQYF. In DNA form, the CDR3 reads TGTGCCAGCAGCTTAGCTCTCCGCGGGGGGGCCGATACGCAGTATTTT.

The chain is built from TRBV27 and TRBJ2-2; TRBD1 matches 11 bases. The V segment lost 6 bases and the J segment 8 bases; nucleotides outside the gene matches: 5. The germline CDR1 and CDR2 sequences are MNHEY and SMNVEV (reference sequence). The CDR3 totals 14 residues. CDR3 amino acids: CASSRDRGEGELFF. As DNA, the CDR3 is TGTGCCAGCAGCCGGGACAGGGGGGAGGGGGAGCTGTTTTTT.

The rearrangement joins TRBV20-1 to TRBJ1-1, with D uncertain. CDR1 and CDR2 (germline): DFQATT, SNEGSKA (reference sequence). Trimming removed 4 bases at V and 4 bases at J, with 7 bases between. CDR3 length: 11 residues. This CDR3 reads CSAKRGTEAFF. The DNA of the CDR3 is TGCAGTGCTAAACGCGGCACTGAAGCTTTCTTT.

The rearrangement uses TRBV6-5 and TRBJ1-1; 9 bases fit TRBD1. After removal of 8 bases from V and 11 bases from J, the junction contained 9 bases not matched to a gene. In germline, CDR1 is MNHEY, CDR2 SVGAGI. The CDR3 consists of 12 residues. The DNA of the CDR3 is TGTGCCAGCTTGAACAGGGGGCGGACGGCTTTCTTT. Protein sequence: CASLNRGRTAFF.

This chain joins TRBV30 and TRBJ1-1, with TRBD1 as a possible D gene (5 bases). Trimming left V 4 bases short and J 4 bases short, with 16 bases between. The CDR3 is 14 amino acids. Looked up from germline, CDR1 is GTSNPN and CDR2 is SVGIG (reference sequence). The CDR3 sequence: CAWTLGGTATEAFF. Here the CDR3 DNA reads TGTGCCTGGACCTTGGGGGGGACGGCCACTGAAGCTTTCTTT. The full variable domain, rest sourced from reference TRBV30 and TRBJ1-1, is SQTIHQWPATLVQPVGSPLSLECTVEGTSNPNLYWYRQAAGRGLQLLFYSVGIGQISSEVPQNLSASRPQDRQFILSSKKLLLSDSGFYLCAWTLGGTATEAFFGQGTRLTVV.

The chain employs TRBV15 and TRBJ1-3, with 7 bases identical to TRBD1. CDR1 and CDR2 (germline): LNHNV, YYDKDF (reference sequence). The CDR3 spans 15 residues. The J segment lost 0 bases and the V segment lost 1 base, leaving 0 bases of the junction unmatched. The CDR3 here is CATSRGDSSGNTIYF. The CDR3 DNA is TGTGCCACCAGCAGAGGGGACAGCTCTGGAAACACCATATATTTT.

This chain links TRBV29-1 with TRBJ1-1; TRBD1 might be the D (6 bases). From germline, CDR1 is SQVTM and CDR2 ANQGSEA. V gave up 6 bases and J gave up 1 base, with 15 bases separating them. The CDR3 is 14 residues long. The CDR3 here is CSVQQGITNTEAFF. CDR3 sequence (DNA): TGCAGCGTCCAACAGGGAATTACGAACACTGAAGCTTTCTTT.

V usage is TRBV5-6 and J usage is TRBJ2-7; 9 bases fit TRBD1. Germline V gene lookup returns CDR1 SGHDT and CDR2 YYEEEE. The CDR3 totals 14 residues. The V segment lost 3 bases and the J segment 4 bases; nucleotides outside the gene matches: 5. CDR3 coding DNA: TGTGCCAGCAGCTCGGGGACAGGGAGGTACGAGCAGTACTTC. Translating it yields CASSSGTGRYEQYF.

V usage is TRBV30 and J usage is TRBJ2-1; a weak D match, TRBD1 (6 bases). Germline CDR1 reads GTSNPN; CDR2 reads SVGIG (reference sequence). This CDR3 comprises 14 residues. The V gene lost 7 bases and the J gene lost 3 bases, with 16 bases spanning the gap. DNA for the CDR3: TGTGCCTCTACAAAGGACAGTTTCTACAATGAGCAGTTCTTC. It specifies CASTKDSFYNEQFF.

Details on this clone: One end of the junction varies from germline; a read error may be responsible. This chain joins TRBV19 and TRBJ2-6; weak D call: TRBD1 (6 bases). The CDR3 is 20 residues long. From germline, CDR1 is LNHDA and CDR2 SQIVND (reference sequence). The CDR3 nucleotides read TGTGCCAGTAGTGTTTACCTCACAGGGAATCAGGGCGCTGGGGCCAACGGCCTGACTTTC. Its translation is CASSVYLTGNQGAGANGLTF.